These 22 T cell receptor beta chains were all obtained from the same sample, sequenced in a study of T cells after yellow fever vaccination. TCRdb called the 5' RACE reads again in MiXCR, with one record for every CDR3 protein. The table includes approximately 240,000 distinct CDR3 sequences, about 3.5% detected once. The sample was PBMCs, taken 15 days after the yellow fever booster vaccination. The origin of the receptors is a man between 18 and 29 years old who received the YFV17D yellow fever vaccine.

The rearrangement uses TRBV20-1 and TRBJ1-2, with TRBD1 identical over 10 bases. The CDR3 sequence is 13 residues long. V trimming: 6 bases; J trimming: 7 bases; junction bases outside the gene matches: 8. In germline, CDR1 is DFQATT, CDR2 SNEGSKA (reference sequence). The CDR3 DNA reads TGCAGTGCGGACGACAGGGGGCAGGGTGGCTACACCTTC. The encoded protein is CSADDRGQGGYTF.

This clonotype showed up many times. V usage is TRBV10-3 and J usage is TRBJ2-7; a weak D match, TRBD2 (6 bases). The germline V gene encodes CDR1 ENHRY and CDR2 SYGVKD. The CDR3 is 14 residues long. V was cut by 0 bases and J by 9 bases, with 15 bases left in between. CDR3 DNA sequence: TGTGCCATCAGTGAGTCTATCCCGGGGGATGGGCAGTACTTC. Translation gives CAISESIPGDGQYF.

This clonotype was counted at least ten times. The CDR3 DNA reads TGTGCCAGCAGCTTAGTCGGTCGCAATCCCCAGCATTTT. It codes for CASSLVGRNPQHF. This chain connects TRBV7-2 to TRBJ1-5; D ambiguous. CDR1 is SGHTA, CDR2 FQGNSA, per germline. This CDR3 is built from 13 residues. The V gene lost 1 base and the J gene lost 10 bases, with 11 bases spanning the gap. The full variable domain, its missing parts supplied by reference TRBV7-2 and TRBJ1-5, is GAGVSQSPSNKVTEKGKDVELRCDPISGHTALYWYRQSLGQGLEFLIYFQGNSAPDKSGLPSDRFSAERTGGSVSTLTIQRTQQEDSAVYLCASSLVGRNPQHFGDGTRLSIL.

This clonotype was counted only a few times. The chain employs TRBV4-2 and TRBJ1-3; D ambiguous. The CDR3 has 18 residues. Trimming removed 4 bases from V and 1 base from J, with 20 bases in between. Looked up from germline, CDR1 is LGHNA and CDR2 is YNFKEQ. The CDR3 region is CASSPPSGVTTSGNTIYF. CDR3 nucleotide sequence: TGTGCCAGCAGCCCGCCGAGCGGGGTAACGACTTCTGGAAACACCATATATTTT.

This clonotype was observed many times. CDR3 in DNA: TGTGCCAGCAGTTTAGGGCAGCCTACCGTTAATGAAAAACTGTTTTTT. It yields the protein CASSLGQPTVNEKLFF. The chain combines TRBV12-3 or TRBV12-4 with TRBJ1-4; D not certain. The length of the CDR3 is 16 residues. The V gene lost 1 base and the J gene lost 4 bases, with 13 bases spanning the gap.

At least ten counts were recorded for this clonotype. This sequence joins TRBV20-1 and TRBJ2-3; TRBD2 agrees at 7 bases. Germline values: CDR1 DFQATT, CDR2 SNEGSKA (reference sequence). This CDR3 is 16 amino acids long. With V trimmed by 2 bases and J by 1 base, 9 bases remained unmatched. CDR3 DNA sequence: TGCAGTGCTAGACCTCATAGCGGGTCTCGCACAGATACGCAGTATTTT. Protein product: CSARPHSGSRTDTQYF.

This clonotype was seen many times. The chain carries TRBV7-2 and TRBJ2-2; D gene ambiguous. The CDR3 length is 15 residues. The V gene's germline CDR1 is SGHTA and CDR2 FQGNSA. The V end was cut by 5 bases, the J end by 4 bases, with 14 bases between. The CDR3 nucleotides are TGTGCCAGCAGCCGCCCTAAAGTAACCACCGGGGAGCTGTTTTTT. It encodes CASSRPKVTTGELFF.

There are a few counts of this clonotype. The chain employs TRBV25-1 and TRBJ1-1; D remains unclear. The V end was cut by 4 bases, the J end by 11 bases, with 11 bases between. The germline V gene encodes CDR1 MGHDK and CDR2 SYGVNS. The CDR3 contains 11 residues. CDR3 nucleotides: TGTGCCAGCAGTGCCGGGAGGGCGGCTTTCTTT. This translates into CASSAGRAAFF.

This clonotype has at least ten counts. V is TRBV18 and J is TRBJ2-3; D unclear. The CDR3 sequence is 15 residues long. Trimming shortened V by 2 bases and J by 6 bases, and 15 bases separated the two germline ends. In germline, CDR1 is KGHSH, CDR2 LQKENI. The CDR3 sequence is CASSPIDLTGDTQYF. CDR3 nucleotides: TGTGCCAGCTCACCAATCGACCTTACCGGTGATACGCAGTATTTT.

This clonotype was picked up many times. V is TRBV20-1 and J is TRBJ2-1, with D possibly TRBD1 on 5 matching bases. There are 13 residues in the CDR3. Germline V gene lookup returns CDR1 DFQATT and CDR2 SNEGSKA (reference sequence). Trimming removed 3 bases at V and 6 bases at J, with 12 bases between. The CDR3 is CSASLGRGNEQFF. The DNA of the CDR3 is TGCAGTGCTAGTCTGGGAAGGGGCAATGAGCAGTTCTTC.

This sequence joins TRBV7-3 and TRBJ2-3, with D perhaps TRBD2 (6 bases). Germline values: CDR1 SGHTA, CDR2 FQGTGA. This CDR3 comprises 15 residues. Trimming took 2 bases from V and 2 from J, leaving 11 bases between them. The CDR3 region has the DNA TGTGCCAGCAGCTTACAAGCGGGTGTCACAGATACGCAGTATTTT. Amino acids: CASSLQAGVTDTQYF.

This clonotype has ten or more counts. The chain combines TRBV6-5 with TRBJ1-6, with D perhaps matching TRBD1 (6 bases). Germline values: CDR1 MNHEY, CDR2 SVGAGI. The CDR3 sequence is 19 residues long. The germline V and J ends were trimmed by 0 bases and 4 bases, with 19 bases remaining between them. CDR3 bases: TGTGCCAGCAGTTACTCCTATACACCCGGACAGACTTATAATTCACCCCTCCACTTT. It specifies CASSYSYTPGQTYNSPLHF.

This chain connects TRBV5-1 to TRBJ2-7, with no clear D. The CDR3 length is 14 residues. V lost 3 bases, J lost 0 bases, and 10 bases lay in between. Germline V CDR1 and CDR2: SGHRS, YFSETQ. In nucleotides, the CDR3 is TGCGCCAGCAGCTACTCAGTCCTCTCCTACGAGCAGTACTTC. Its protein product is CASSYSVLSYEQYF.

This clonotype was seen ten or more times. This chain joins TRBV10-1 and TRBJ2-5, with TRBD1 identical over 7 bases. Germline loops: CDR1 WNHNN, CDR2 SYGVQD (reference sequence). The CDR3 loop spans 14 amino acids. V lost 5 bases to trimming and J lost 1 base; unmatched junction nucleotides: 4. The CDR3 here is CASSTGQIQETQYF. The CDR3 nucleotides read TGCGCCAGCAGTACGGGACAGATCCAAGAGACCCAGTACTTC.

This clonotype was counted many times. V gene TRBV6-1 combines with J gene TRBJ2-3, with D perhaps TRBD1 (6 bases). V lost 1 base and J lost 10, with 12 bases in between. The germline V gene has CDR1 MNHNS and CDR2 SASEGT. This CDR3 is built from 13 residues. This chain's CDR3 is CASSEDVRGSQYF. CDR3 bases: TGTGCCAGCAGTGAAGACGTCAGGGGATCGCAGTATTTT.

This clonotype appeared many times. This chain links TRBV28 with TRBJ1-1; tentatively, D is TRBD1 (6 bases). The V end lost 4 bases, the J end lost 4 bases, and 13 bases lay between the germline ends. Germline lookup yields CDR1 MDHEN and CDR2 SYDVKM. The length of the CDR3 is 14 residues. The CDR3 is CASSSTGRITEAFF. The DNA of the CDR3 is TGTGCCAGCAGTTCCACAGGGAGGATCACTGAAGCTTTCTTT.

In its sample, this clonotype was seen many times. V gene TRBV3-1 combines with J gene TRBJ1-6, with D tentatively TRBD1 (6 bases). Germline lookup yields CDR1 LGHDT and CDR2 YNNKEL (reference sequence). V was shortened by 4 bases and J by 3 bases, with 10 bases between the two germline ends. The CDR3 length is 15 residues. CDR3 sequence reads: CASSPTGFYNSPLHF. CDR3 nucleotides: TGTGCCAGCAGCCCCACAGGGTTCTATAATTCACCCCTCCACTTT.

This clonotype was seen at least ten times. This chain uses TRBV12-3 or TRBV12-4 with TRBJ2-6, with 10 positions matching TRBD2. The V segment lost 5 bases and the J segment 0 bases; nucleotides outside the gene matches: 10. The CDR3 contains 19 residues. The CDR3 is CASSTRSGGRSSGANVLTF. CDR3 coding DNA: TGTGCCAGCAGTACCCGTAGCGGGGGGCGGAGCTCTGGGGCCAACGTCCTGACTTTC.

This clonotype was recorded many times. The rearrangement uses TRBV2 and TRBJ2-1; D unclear. Trimming cost V 7 bases and J 6 bases, with 4 bases left between them. The CDR3 consists of 10 residues. Germline V gene lookup returns CDR1 SNHLY and CDR2 FYNNEI. The CDR3 here is CASTGNEQFF. The CDR3, as DNA: TGTGCCAGCACCGGCAATGAGCAGTTCTTC.

This clonotype was counted ten times or more. The gene calls are TRBV6-5 and TRBJ1-3; D gene uncertain. CDR1 is MNHEY, CDR2 SVGAGI, per germline. With 3 bases removed from V and 4 bases from J, the gap between germline ends came to 19 bases. The CDR3 is 17 residues long. The CDR3 DNA sequence: TGTGCCAGCAGTTATTCACCCCCGTCAGCCGGAGGAAACACCATATATTTT. Amino acid sequence: CASSYSPPSAGGNTIYF.

This clonotype appeared many times. The rearrangement uses TRBV6-2 or TRBV6-3 and TRBJ2-1, with D unresolved. CDR3 size: 13 residues. The germline V and J ends were trimmed by 2 bases and 4 bases, with 6 bases remaining between them. CDR1 MNHEY and CDR2 SVGEGT come from the germline V gene. CDR3 region: CASSYENYNEQFF. The CDR3 DNA reads TGTGCCAGCAGTTACGAGAATTACAATGAGCAGTTCTTC.

This clonotype was counted ten times or more. The chain couples TRBV18 to TRBJ1-1; 7 nucleotides align to TRBD1. Germline-derived CDR1 and CDR2 are KGHSH and LQKENI. The CDR3 is 16 residues long. V gave up 3 bases and J gave up 4 bases; unmatched junction bases: 11. The CDR3 protein is CASSPSTGRTFTEAFF. The CDR3 nucleotides read TGTGCCAGCTCACCGTCGACAGGGCGAACCTTCACTGAAGCTTTCTTT.